Listed here are 12 T cell receptor beta chains from one sample, sequenced in a study of response to subunit inactivated influenza vaccine. MiXCR, run by TCRdb on the RT-PCR reads, gives a single entry per CDR3 protein. The profile shows 500,000 to 600,000 distinct CDR3 sequences, 11% of them singletons. The sample was also reused in another study, on T cells expressing NK-cell markers. From that paper: 5'RACE template switching built TCR beta cDNA with unique molecular identifiers.

This sample comprised PBMCs from blood, obtained on the day of vaccination. These receptors came from a man between 45 and 60 years old who received an inactivated influenza vaccine.

This clonotype was detected only a few times. The V call is TRBV10-3, the J call TRBJ2-1; D is unclear. The CDR3 runs to 12 residues. Per the germline V gene, CDR1 is ENHRY and CDR2 is SYGVKD. V lost 6 bases and J lost 6, with 9 bases in between. CDR3 bases: TGTGCCATCAGCCCCGAGCGCAATGAGCAGTTCTTC. Encoded protein: CAISPERNEQFF.

This clonotype was seen more than once but under ten times. The chain joins TRBV6-2 or TRBV6-3 to TRBJ2-1; 12 bases match TRBD2. CDR3 length: 15 amino acids. Unmatched junction bases numbered 8, after V lost 7 bases and J lost 7 bases. Germline CDR1 is MNHEY and CDR2 is SVGEGT. The CDR3 sequence: CASTLAGGPVNEQFF. DNA for the CDR3: TGTGCCAGCACCCTAGCGGGAGGGCCGGTAAATGAGCAGTTCTTC.

As DNA, the CDR3 is TGCAGCGTTGAGGAGGGAGGCTCCTACAATGAGCAGTTCTTC. The encoded protein is CSVEEGGSYNEQFF. The chain is built from TRBV29-1 and TRBJ2-1; weak D call: TRBD2 (6 bases). Germline V CDR1 and CDR2: SQVTM, ANQGSEA. CDR3 size: 14 residues. Trimming stripped 3 bases from V and 0 bases from J, with 9 bases between.

This clonotype was seen more than once but under ten times. The chain carries TRBV20-1 and TRBJ2-2; TRBD2 aligns across 10 bases. The V and J ends lost 6 bases and 5 bases, in that order; junction bases with no gene match: 9. CDR3 length equals 15 residues. CDR1 and CDR2 (germline): DFQATT, SNEGSKA (reference sequence). The CDR3 DNA reads as TGCAGTGCGGAACCGGGACTAGCGCGGACCGGGGAGCTGTTTTTT. Translation gives CSAEPGLARTGELFF.

This clonotype was picked up many times. J is TRBJ1-1 and V is TRBV4-1; TRBD1 matches 7 bases. The V segment lost 1 base and the J segment 5 bases; nucleotides outside the gene matches: 16. Germline V lookup: CDR1 MGHRA, CDR2 YSYEKL. The CDR3 is 18 amino acids. CDR3 sequence: CASSQGPQGRSVGTEAFF. CDR3 nucleotides: TGCGCCAGCAGCCAAGGCCCACAGGGGAGGTCGGTTGGAACTGAAGCTTTCTTT.

The chain has TRBV7-2 and TRBJ1-2; tentative D call: TRBD1 (6 bases). CDR3 length: 14 amino acids. From germline, CDR1 is SGHTA and CDR2 FQGNSA. V was cut by 5 bases and J by 4 bases, with 14 bases left in between. The CDR3 DNA reads TGTGCCAGCAGCCGGTACAGGGAAGGCTATGGCTACACCTTC. Amino acid sequence: CASSRYREGYGYTF.

This clonotype was detected a few times. V and J are TRBV6-1 and TRBJ2-1; 8 bases line up with TRBD2. The J segment lost 4 bases and the V segment lost 5 bases, leaving 7 bases of the junction unmatched. Germline CDR1 is MNHNS and CDR2 is SASEGT. CDR3 length: 15 residues. The CDR3 here is CASSHRGGAYNEQFF. For the CDR3, the DNA is TGTGCCAGCAGTCATCGGGGGGGTGCTTACAATGAGCAGTTCTTC.

The rearrangement joins TRBV7-2 to TRBJ2-5, with D possibly being TRBD1 (5 bases). This CDR3 spans 15 amino acids. Germline V gene data show CDR1 as SGHTA and CDR2 as FQGNSA. The V and J ends lost 1 base and 2 bases respectively, with 11 bases between them. CDR3 nucleotide sequence: TGTGCCAGCAGCTTAGTTGCAGGGATTCAAGAGACCCAGTACTTC. It encodes CASSLVAGIQETQYF.

This clonotype was observed a few times. The chain recombines TRBV20-1 with TRBJ2-7; 11 positions agree with TRBD2. Germline CDR1 is DFQATT and CDR2 is SNEGSKA (reference sequence). Losses at the gene ends were 2 bases for V and 6 bases for J; bases not matched to a gene: 9. The CDR3 is 15 residues long. This CDR3 is CSARLRLAGIVEQYF. In DNA, the CDR3 is TGCAGTGCTAGACTCCGACTAGCGGGGATCGTCGAGCAGTACTTC.

The table lists this clonotype with many counts. The rearrangement links TRBV29-1 to TRBJ2-7; TRBD2 matches at 10 bases. V was clipped by 6 bases and J by 3 bases; unmatched bases: 8. This CDR3 has 14 amino acids. Germline V gives CDR1 SQVTM, CDR2 ANQGSEA. CDR3 amino acids: CSVFLAGVNYEQYF. For the CDR3, the DNA is TGCAGCGTCTTTCTAGCGGGAGTAAACTACGAGCAGTACTTC.

The V and J genes are TRBV7-2 and TRBJ2-1, with D possibly being TRBD2 (5 bases). The CDR3 sequence is 14 residues long. The ends were cut back, 5 bases at V and 7 bases at J, with 15 bases in the middle. CDR1 is SGHTA and CDR2 is FQGNSA in the germline V gene. The CDR3, as DNA: TGTGCCAGCAGCAGTGGGCGGGCCGGGAATGAGCAGTTCTTC. Translated, it gives CASSSGRAGNEQFF.

This clonotype was counted only a few times. The V and J genes are TRBV20-1 and TRBJ2-3; 7 nucleotides align to TRBD2. The germline V gene has CDR1 DFQATT and CDR2 SNEGSKA (reference sequence). The CDR3 spans 14 residues. V lost 5 bases to trimming and J lost 0 bases; unmatched junction nucleotides: 5. This CDR3 is CSAQRGPSTDTQYF. The CDR3 nucleotides read TGCAGTGCTCAGCGGGGTCCTAGCACAGATACGCAGTATTTT.